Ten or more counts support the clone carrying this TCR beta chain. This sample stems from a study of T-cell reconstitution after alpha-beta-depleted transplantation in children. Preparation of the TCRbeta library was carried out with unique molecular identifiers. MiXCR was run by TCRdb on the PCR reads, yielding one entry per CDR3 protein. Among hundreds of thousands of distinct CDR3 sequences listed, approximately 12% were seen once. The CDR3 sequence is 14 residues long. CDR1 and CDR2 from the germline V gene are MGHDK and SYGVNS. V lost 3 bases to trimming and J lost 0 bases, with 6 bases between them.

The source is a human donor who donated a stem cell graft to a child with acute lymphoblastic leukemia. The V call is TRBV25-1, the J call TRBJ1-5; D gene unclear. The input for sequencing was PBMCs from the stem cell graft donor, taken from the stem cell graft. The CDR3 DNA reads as TGTGCCAGCAGTGACCCTACTAGCAATCAGCCCCAGCATTTT. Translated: CASSDPTSNQPQHF.